This T cell receptor (beta chain) was retrieved from a study of patients and donors after allogeneic stem cell transplantation. Trimming took off 3 bases at V and 1 base at J, with 9 bases between the two ends. The CDR3 loop spans 14 amino acids. Looked up from germline, CDR1 is SGHDN and CDR2 is FVKESK. A single record per CDR3 protein comes from TCRdb applying MiXCR to the RT-PCR reads. The sample holds 200,000 to 250,000 distinct CDR3 sequences, over 12% seen once. This sequence joins TRBV14 and TRBJ1-1, with D unclear. Sequenced sample: blood, either unsorted or a sorted T cell fraction (not recorded which). This receptor was identified in a human donor who was either an allogeneic HSCT recipient or a stem cell or donor lymphocyte infusion donor (not recorded which). It is not recorded whose cells these are; they may come from a transplant donor. CDR3 in amino acids: CASSQITTNTEAFF. In DNA, the CDR3 is TGTGCCAGCAGCCAGATAACTACGAACACTGAAGCTTTCTTT.